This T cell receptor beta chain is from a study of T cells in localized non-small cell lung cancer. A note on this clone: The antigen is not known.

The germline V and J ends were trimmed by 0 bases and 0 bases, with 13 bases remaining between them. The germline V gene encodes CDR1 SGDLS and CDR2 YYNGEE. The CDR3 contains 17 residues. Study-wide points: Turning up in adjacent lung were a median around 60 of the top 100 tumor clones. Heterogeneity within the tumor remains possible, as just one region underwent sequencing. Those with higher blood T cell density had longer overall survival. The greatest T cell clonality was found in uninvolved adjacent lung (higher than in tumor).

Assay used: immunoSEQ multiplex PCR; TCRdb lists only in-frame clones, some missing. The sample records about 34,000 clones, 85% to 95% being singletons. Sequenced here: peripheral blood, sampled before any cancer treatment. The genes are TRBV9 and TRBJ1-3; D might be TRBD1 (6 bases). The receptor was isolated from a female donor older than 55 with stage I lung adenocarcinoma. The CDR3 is CASSVAGGGSSGNTIYF. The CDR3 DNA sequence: TGTGCCAGCAGCGTAGCTGGGGGCGGATCCTCTGGAAACACCATATATTTT.